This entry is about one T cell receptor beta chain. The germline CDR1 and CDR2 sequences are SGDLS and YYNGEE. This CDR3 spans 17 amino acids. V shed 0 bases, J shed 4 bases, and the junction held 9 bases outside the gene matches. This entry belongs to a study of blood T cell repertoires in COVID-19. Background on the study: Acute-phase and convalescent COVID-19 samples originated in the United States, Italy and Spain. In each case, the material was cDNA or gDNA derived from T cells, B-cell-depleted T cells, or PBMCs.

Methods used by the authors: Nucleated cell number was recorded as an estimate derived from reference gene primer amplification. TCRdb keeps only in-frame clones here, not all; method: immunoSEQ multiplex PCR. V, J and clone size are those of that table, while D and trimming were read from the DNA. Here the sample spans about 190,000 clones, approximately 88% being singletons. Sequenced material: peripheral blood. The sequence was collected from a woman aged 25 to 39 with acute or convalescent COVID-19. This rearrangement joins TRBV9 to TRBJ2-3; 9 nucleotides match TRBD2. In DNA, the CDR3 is TGTGCCAGCAGCGTAGATGGTAGCGGGAGCGGGGCAGATACGCAGTATTTT. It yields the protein CASSVDGSGSGADTQYF.